Here is one T cell receptor (beta chain) with its context. Its antigen remains unidentified. Base qualities were left out, and no much larger clone turns up one base away. The germline V gene specifies SGHRS as CDR1 and YFSETQ as CDR2. The CDR3 runs 15 residues from the cysteine to the phenylalanine. Only CDR3 DNA is held: 45 bases, read in frame from base 1. Unmatched junction bases come to 5, with V trimmed by 4 bases and J by 7 bases. The cohort comprised 550 to 700 healthy bone marrow donors. At the time of sampling, all cohort members were nominally healthy, though unrecorded immune exposures were likely present. The donor was CMV seropositive and was included in the group of approximately 300 seropositive cohort members. Every donor gave a peripheral blood sample, and the peripheral blood mononuclear cells from that sample were used for TCR beta sequencing. The Qiagen DNeasy Blood Extraction Kit was used to extract genomic DNA from the blood cell samples.

The sample comes from a study of cytomegalovirus exposure and HLA in healthy donors (TCRdb year 2017). About the full investigation: An earlier analysis of fewer than 750 of the donors reported approximately 280 Gb of sequence data and 95 million to 120 million unique TCR beta sequences obtained from 180 million or so T cells. An early release that covered more than 550 HLA-typed donors contained approximately 300 gigabases of sequencing data and tens of millions of unique TCR sequences. Of the 300 to 450 genotyped donors, 65% to 90% fell in the genetic ancestry cluster associated with self-reported Caucasian donors. The study aimed to test whether signatures of past pathogen exposure could be identified by cataloging public T cell receptors. The T cell repertoires of some 670 subjects were profiled by immunosequencing and related to cytomegalovirus serostatus. In addition to the first cohort of about 650 subjects, a separate validation cohort of 100 to 150 different subjects was used. High-throughput TCR immunosequencing, statistical association of individual TCRs with disease status, and machine learning were combined to predict cytomegalovirus infection status. To study patterns of TCR occurrence, a later analysis re-analyzed previously published TCR beta repertoires from 666 donors and added high-resolution HLA genotyping. Rather than using new phenotypic data, the later analysis identified candidate immune exposures from TCR beta sequences and from how often those sequences occurred across donors. In an earlier analysis of 550 to 700 of the donors, high-throughput TCR beta sequencing was used to judge whether each TCR beta V gene segment behaved as functional or pseudogenic. Donor age, sex, ethnicity and CMV serostatus were collected together with the repertoire data. In a later genetic analysis, genome-wide SNP genotypes for about 65% of the roughly 700 donors were used, and that subset was treated as a discovery cohort. All discovery cohort repertoires had been generated using a single sequencing platform. HLA typing included class I and class II loci at four-digit resolution. The number of donors typed differed by locus, with about 629-630 for A, B, C, DRB1 and DQB1, roughly 520 for DQA1, nearly 610 for DPA1, and around 450 for DPB1. Because of strong linkage in the cohort, five DR-DQ haplotypes were treated as single units for association and clustering. Among about 390 genotyped donors of the cohort, an average of approximately 240,000 unique TCR beta nucleotide sequences were sequenced per donor, approximately 20% of them non-productive.

Receptor libraries were prepared by the immunoSEQ multiplex PCR assay. The multiplex PCR relied on a mix of 60 forward primers for TCR Vbeta segments and 13 reverse primers for TCR Jbeta segments. The CDR3 region of rearranged TCR beta genes was amplified from genomic DNA by a multiplex PCR assay. The amplified TCR beta libraries were sequenced on the Illumina HiSeq System as 87-base-pair reads. As for the authors' bioinformatics: In a later analysis, tens of millions of unique TCR beta chains were counted across the approximately 640 repertoires, and roughly 9.9 million of these chains were shared by at least two donors. To remove PCR and sequencing errors, raw reads were error-corrected and collapsed into unique sequences using a nearest-neighbor algorithm that merged closely related sequences. To assign V, D and J gene segments, CDR3 sequences were aligned to IMGT reference sequences. For a sequence to be retained, at least a six-nucleotide match to both a V gene segment and a J gene segment was required. Rearrangements were classified as productive when the CDR3 lacked stop codons and remained in frame with V and J, and all other rearrangements were classified as non-productive. CDR3 was defined according to IMGT convention as the region running from the second conserved V-encoded cysteine to the conserved J-encoded phenylalanine. The earlier analysis of a few hundred of the donors excluded sequences that lacked an unambiguous match to a single V gene segment. An earlier analysis of 500 to 600 of the donors classified V segments as functional when productive rearrangements were above 56.7% and as segregating when the standard deviation between donors was above 5%. A statistical classification framework was built to diagnose cytomegalovirus status from the catalog of TCR beta chain sequences. A later analysis assigned V and J genes by comparing TCR nucleotide sequences with IMGT/GENE-DB human TR gene sequences. Using the TCRdist pipeline, a later analysis assigned CDR3 sequences along with most-parsimonious VDJ recombination scenarios. In a later analysis, each TCR beta chain was defined by its CDR3 amino acid sequence together with its V-gene family, and reads lacking a unique V-gene family were excluded. To address suspected cross-contamination and a sequencing artifact, a later analysis removed 550 to 750 highly shared, low-generation-probability nucleotide sequences. In a later analysis, a clonal expansion index for each public chain was calculated from normalized within-repertoire ranks of inferred template counts. Generation probabilities in a later analysis came from a VDJ recombination model fitted to out-of-frame rearrangements, and those results were checked against IGoR. Hypergeometric tests were used in a later analysis to score TCR-TCR, TCR-HLA and TCR-CMV co-occurrence, with a repertoire-size bias correction applied to the TCR pairs. A later analysis estimated false discovery rates by permuting HLA or CMV assignments 20 times. In a later analysis, co-occurring TCRs were grouped with DBSCAN, and TCRdist sequence similarity was added when clustering was performed within HLA-allele-positive subsets. Co-occurrence clustering excluded repertoires with fewer than 30,000 or more than 120,000 public chains, plus five with anomalous nucleotide sharing. What TCRdb holds here is the immuneACCESS table cut down to in-frame rearrangements. Part of the clones is not present; checked against another copy, under half of the missing clones reflect an unresolved V gene, and the others are unexplained. The V and J calls and clone size come from that table; D and trimming were worked out from the DNA. The sample records about 190,000 clones, roughly 13% of which are singletons. The ten largest clones represent 7.8% of the sample.

On the study overall, not on this receptor specifically: According to a later genetic analysis, donors in an Asian-associated ancestry cluster had fewer N-insertions in productive TCRs than the approximately 650-donor mean. Broadly in line with IMGT annotations, most TCR beta V segments showed up in productive rearrangements about 87% or about 30% of the time in an earlier analysis of several hundred of the donors. A total of 164 TCR beta chains were listed by the study as associated with cytomegalovirus. Across donors, most TCR sequences were observed very rarely, whereas some public TCRs were present in many individuals. The 87-base-pair reads could not distinguish some IMGT-functional V segments, including TRBV6-2 and TRBV6-3, so those segments were excluded. A later analysis found that most CMV-associated TCR beta chains appeared HLA-restricted, with HLA associations seemingly driven largely by CMV exposure. Correlated functional status among segregating V segments might reflect linkage disequilibrium, but an unknown experimental factor could not be ruled out. The presence/absence analyses assumed that sequencing depth was roughly uniform across donors, and that assumption may not be true. Several of the top co-occurrence clusters appeared to be linked to parvovirus B19, influenza, CMV and Epstein-Barr virus, according to a later analysis. Cytomegalovirus status was reported to be diagnosed by the classifier with high specificity and sensitivity in both the original and validation cohorts. V-gene and J-gene trimming of TCR beta chains was associated with a missense DCLRE1C variant in a later genetic analysis, and the association was replicated in an independent cohort. A later analysis found that HLA-associated TCR beta chains were more clonally expanded and had lower generation probabilities than equally common non-associated chains. Specific HLA alleles were associated with over 15,000 TCR beta sequences at a false discovery rate of 0.05 in a later analysis. The cohort was sequenced for TCR beta chains only, and without alpha or paired-chain data the features that could be detected were limited. The authors suggested that the approach could potentially be generalized to other disease states and immunological phenotypes. The earlier analysis of almost 600 of the donors excluded some 16 rarely observed V segments, including chromosome 9 orphons, because counts were too low. In a later analysis, the rate of TCR association differed among HLA loci, with DRB1 alleles having the most associated TCRs and HLA-C alleles having the fewest. For the cohort, immune exposure information was limited to CMV serostatus. Strong co-occurrence of HLA alleles, especially DR and DQ, made assigning TCR associations to individual alleles difficult. A further reported finding was that TCR beta sequences accurately predicted the HLA-A and HLA-B alleles for most subjects in the first cohort. Because some donors lacked HLA typing at each locus, the association tests relied only on the typed subset. A group of highly shared sequence variants was considered likely to be a technical artifact of the sequencing pipeline. Three of the identified cytomegalovirus-associated TCR beta chains were confirmed in vitro to be specific for cytomegalovirus antigens.

Sequenced input: PBMCs. This clonotype was sampled from a middle-aged man in good health and CMV-seropositive. The chain is assembled from TRBV5-1 and TRBJ2-7, with 16 central nucleotides matching TRBD2. The CDR3: CASSGTSGGAGEQYF. The DNA sequence reads TGCGCCAGCAGCGGGACTAGCGGGGGGGCGGGTGAGCAGTACTTC.